This passage covers 28 T cell receptor beta chains from one sample sequenced in a study of CD8+ T cells in alopecia areata. Extracted from the samples, RNA was reverse transcribed into cDNA to serve as the sequencing template. Sequencing was performed with immunoSEQ multiplex PCR; in TCRdb, only in-frame clones are kept and a portion is missing. Of around 61,000 clones listed, 45% to 55% were seen once; the top ten hold approximately 18%. The source was CD8+ T cells sorted from blood, collected at week 0. Receptors originate from a human donor with alopecia areata.

The chain couples TRBV29-1 to TRBJ2-7; a weak D match, TRBD2 (6 bases). CDR1 is SQVTM, CDR2 ANQGSEA, per germline. The CDR3 sequence is 13 residues long. V gave up 3 bases and J gave up 3 bases, with 12 bases separating them. CDR3 residues: CSVDMEGNYEQYF. CDR3 in DNA: TGCAGCGTTGATATGGAGGGTAACTACGAGCAGTACTTC.

This clone was seen ten or more times. The V and J genes are TRBV10-3 and TRBJ2-1; TRBD2 matches 9 bases. Germline trimming cut 6 bases from V and 8 bases from J; bases unmatched to any gene: 8. The CDR3 is made up of 14 amino acids. Germline V gives CDR1 ENHRY, CDR2 SYGVKD. In DNA, the CDR3 is TGTGCCATCAGGCGGGAGGGGTTACGCGATGAGCAGTTCTTC. As protein: CAIRREGLRDEQFF.

Notes on this clone: The identical CDR3 is also encoded by other nucleotide sequences in the sample. This chain joins TRBV7-9 and TRBJ1-5; D uncertain. The CDR3 covers 12 residues. The V end lost 1 base, the J end lost 6 bases, and 4 bases lay between the germline ends. From germline, CDR1 is SEHNR and CDR2 FQNEAQ (reference sequence). As DNA, the CDR3 is TGTGCCAGCAGCTTAGGCTCTCAGCCCCAGCATTTT. This codes for CASSLGSQPQHF.

This clone was counted many times. The gene calls are TRBV29-1 and TRBJ2-3, with 10 bases lining up with TRBD1. This CDR3 has 13 residues. With 8 bases clipped from V and 5 bases from J, the junction kept 7 bases outside the gene matches. The V gene's germline CDR1 is SQVTM and CDR2 ANQGSEA. CDR3 amino acids: CSLTGGIGDTQYF. DNA of the CDR3: TGCAGCCTGACAGGGGGCATCGGAGATACGCAGTATTTT.

This clone was found many times. V and J are TRBV7-3 and TRBJ1-1, with D unclear. V dropped 5 bases and J dropped 0 bases, with 10 bases sitting between them. Germline V gives CDR1 SGHTA, CDR2 FQGTGA. CDR3 length: 14 residues. The CDR3 DNA reads as TGTGCCAGCAGCCCAAGAAGCGTGAACACTGAAGCTTTCTTT. This translates into CASSPRSVNTEAFF.

This chain connects TRBV18 to TRBJ2-5; D remains unclear. The ends were cut back, 3 bases at V and 11 bases at J, with 13 bases in the middle. Germline V gene data show CDR1 as KGHSH and CDR2 as LQKENI. The CDR3 is made up of 12 amino acids. The CDR3: CASSPGFGEQYF. The CDR3 coding sequence is TGTGCCAGCTCACCCGGGTTCGGTGAGCAGTACTTC. The full variable domain, completed using reference TRBV18 and TRBJ2-5, is NAGVMQNPRHLVRRRGQEARLRCSPMKGHSHVYWYRQLPEEGLKFMVYLQKENIIDESGMPKERFSAEFPKEGPSILRIQQVVRGDSAAYFCASSPGFGEQYFGPGTRLLVL.

This clone is a singleton in its sample. The J gene is TRBJ2-1, the V gene TRBV2; D unclear. V shed 8 bases and J shed 9 bases, with 11 bases lying between them. The CDR3 is 11 amino acids. Looked up from germline, CDR1 is SNHLY and CDR2 is FYNNEI. The CDR3 DNA sequence: TGTGCCAGCGGCATCTTACGTGAGCAGTTCTTC. Protein: CASGILREQFF. The whole variable domain, remainder taken from reference TRBV2 and TRBJ2-1, is EPEVTQTPSHQVTQMGQEVILRCVPISNHLYFYWYRQILGQKVEFLVSFYNNEISEKSEIFDDQFSVERPDGSNFTLKIRSTKLEDSAMYFCASGILREQFFGPGTRLTVL.

This chain joins TRBV30 and TRBJ1-5, with TRBD1 matching 7 bases. The CDR3 sequence is 14 residues long. CDR1 is GTSNPN, CDR2 SVGIG, per germline (reference sequence). Trimming removed 1 base from V and 9 bases from J; junction bases left unmatched: 9. The CDR3 sequence: CAWSGDRDQWPQHF. As DNA, the CDR3 is TGTGCCTGGAGTGGGGACAGAGACCAATGGCCCCAGCATTTT.

This chain's CDR3 is CASSLGQNGYTF. For the CDR3, the DNA is TGTGCCAGCAGTTTGGGACAGAATGGCTACACCTTC. This chain joins TRBV6-1 and TRBJ1-2; 7 positions agree with TRBD1. V lost 5 bases and J lost 6; bases outside the gene matches: 3. The germline V gene encodes CDR1 MNHNS and CDR2 SASEGT. CDR3 length equals 12 residues.

This clone was counted a few times. V gene TRBV27 combines with J gene TRBJ2-5; D possibly corresponds to TRBD1 (7 bases). There are 14 residues in the CDR3. Germline loops: CDR1 MNHEY, CDR2 SMNVEV (reference sequence). Trimming pared 6 bases from V and 1 base from J, leaving 12 bases between. CDR3 DNA sequence: TGTGCCAGCAGCCTCAGGGGGGCCCAAGAGACCCAGTACTTC. Translated, it gives CASSLRGAQETQYF.

CDR3 residues: CATSRILRDSGDNEQFF. The CDR3 nucleotides read TGTGCCACCAGCAGAATTCTCCGGGACAGTGGGGACAATGAGCAGTTCTTC. V gene TRBV15 combines with J gene TRBJ2-1; TRBD1 agrees at 7 bases. CDR1 and CDR2 (germline): LNHNV, YYDKDF (reference sequence). V lost 2 bases, J lost 5 bases, and 12 bases stayed unmatched. The length of the CDR3 is 17 residues. Full variable domain (remainder filled in from reference TRBV15 and TRBJ2-1): DAMVIQNPRYQVTQFGKPVTLSCSQTLNHNVMYWYQQKSSQAPKLLFHYYDKDFNNEADTPDNFQSRRPNTSFCFLDIRSPGLGDTAMYLCATSRILRDSGDNEQFFGPGTRLTVL.

The J gene is TRBJ2-7, the V gene TRBV6-5, with TRBD1 matching 7 bases. The germline CDR1 and CDR2 sequences are MNHEY and SVGAGI. The CDR3 has 14 residues. Losses at the gene ends were 0 bases for V and 3 bases for J; bases not matched to a gene: 2. CDR3 bases: TGTGCCAGCAGTTACTCCGGGACAGTCTACGAGCAGTACTTC. Its translation: CASSYSGTVYEQYF.

This clone was detected only a few times. J is TRBJ2-3 and V is TRBV7-9; D is undetermined. The V and J ends lost 5 bases and 4 bases respectively, with 13 bases between them. Germline lookup yields CDR1 SEHNR and CDR2 FQNEAQ (reference sequence). The CDR3 is 14 residues long. The CDR3 sequence is CASSTTASADTQYF. CDR3 in DNA: TGTGCCAGCAGCACGACCGCCTCCGCAGATACGCAGTATTTT.

This clone was observed once. This chain connects TRBV9 to TRBJ2-2, with D perhaps matching TRBD2 (6 bases). V shed 6 bases and J shed 7 bases, with 22 bases lying between them. The V gene's germline CDR1 is SGDLS and CDR2 YYNGEE. The CDR3 spans 16 residues. As DNA, the CDR3 is TGTGCCAGCACCCTCTGGGCCGGGAGAGGGGACGGGGAGCTGTTTTTT. Encoded protein: CASTLWAGRGDGELFF.

V and J are TRBV29-1 and TRBJ2-6, with D perhaps TRBD1 or TRBD2 (5 bases each). Germline CDR1 reads SQVTM; CDR2 reads ANQGSEA. This CDR3 spans 14 amino acids. The germline V and J ends were trimmed by 5 bases and 2 bases, with 10 bases remaining between them. As DNA, the CDR3 is TGCAGCGTTAGAGGGACGCCTGGGGCCAACGTCCTGACTTTC. Translated: CSVRGTPGANVLTF.

The chain couples TRBV4-2 to TRBJ2-2, with 10 positions matching TRBD2. The ends lost 1 base at V and 4 bases at J; junction bases unmatched: 12. CDR1 is LGHNA, CDR2 YNFKEQ, per germline. This CDR3 is 19 amino acids long. The CDR3 DNA reads TGTGCCAGCAGCCAAGTCGGCCAGCGGGGGGGAGTTGTCACCGGGGAGCTGTTTTTT. It yields the protein CASSQVGQRGGVVTGELFF.

With respect to this clone: Other DNA sequences in the same sample also yield this CDR3. The rearrangement joins TRBV11-2 to TRBJ2-1; D is unclear. Germline CDR1 SGHAT, CDR2 FQNNGV. Trimming removed 2 bases at V and 1 base at J, with 6 bases between. This CDR3 comprises 14 residues. Here the CDR3 DNA reads TGTGCCAGCAGCTTACTCGGGTCCTACAATGAGCAGTTCTTC. It encodes CASSLLGSYNEQFF.

The rearrangement joins TRBV27 to TRBJ1-4; D remains unclear. V lost 0 bases and J lost 12, with 14 bases in between. The CDR3 is 14 amino acids. Germline lookup yields CDR1 MNHEY and CDR2 SMNVEV (reference sequence). CDR3 amino acids: CASSLSTLAGELFF. CDR3 nucleotide sequence: TGTGCCAGCAGTTTATCGACGCTCGCGGGTGAACTGTTTTTT. The full variable domain, with the rest looked up from reference TRBV27 and TRBJ1-4, is EAQVTQNPRYLITVTGKKLTVTCSQNMNHEYMSWYRQDPGLGLRQIYYSMNVEVTDKGDVPEGYKVSRKEKRNFPLILESPSPNQTSLYFCASSLSTLAGELFFGSGTQLSVL.

V gene TRBV27 combines with J gene TRBJ2-1, with a tentative D call TRBD2 (6 bases). Trimming removed 5 bases from V and 9 bases from J, with 14 bases in between. The CDR3 has 13 amino acids. Germline V lookup: CDR1 MNHEY, CDR2 SMNVEV (reference sequence). The CDR3 protein is CASSIGPGGEQFF. DNA of the CDR3: TGTGCCAGCAGTATTGGGCCCGGGGGTGAGCAGTTCTTC.

This clone was seen at least ten times. Written as DNA, the CDR3 is TGTGCCAGCAGCTATTCTAGCGGGAGTACAGATACGCAGTATTTT. This sequence encodes CASSYSSGSTDTQYF. The chain employs TRBV27 and TRBJ2-3; 10 bases match TRBD2. The V gene's germline CDR1 is MNHEY and CDR2 SMNVEV (reference sequence). V lost 6 bases, J lost 3 bases, and 6 bases stayed unmatched. CDR3 length: 15 amino acids.

The table lists this clone with a few counts. This rearrangement joins TRBV5-5 to TRBJ2-5; no definite D call. The length of the CDR3 is 15 residues. V dropped 0 bases and J dropped 1 base, with 10 bases sitting between them. Germline loops: CDR1 SGHKS, CDR2 YYEKEE (reference sequence). The CDR3 DNA is TGTGCCAGCAGCTTGGAACGGCAAGTCCAAGAGACCCAGTACTTC. Its translation: CASSLERQVQETQYF. The full variable domain, rest sourced from reference TRBV5-5 and TRBJ2-5, is DAGVTQSPTHLIKTRGQQVTLRCSPISGHKSVSWYQQVLGQGPQFIFQYYEKEERGRGNFPDRFSARQFPNYSSELNVNALLLGDSALYLCASSLERQVQETQYFGPGTRLLVL.

The J gene is TRBJ2-7, the V gene TRBV11-1, with TRBD1 as a possible D gene (6 bases). Trimming took off 4 bases at V and 2 bases at J, with 12 bases between the two ends. Germline V gene data show CDR1 as SGHAT and CDR2 as FQDESV (reference sequence). This CDR3 has 14 amino acids. CDR3 sequence (DNA): TGTGCCAGCAGCTCCACAGGGCATCCCTACGAGCAGTACTTC. This gives the protein CASSSTGHPYEQYF.

This clone was detected only a few times. The V gene is TRBV18, the J gene TRBJ2-1, with TRBD2 identical over 8 bases. Per germline, CDR1 KGHSH and CDR2 LQKENI. The CDR3 has 16 amino acids. V lost 5 bases to trimming and J lost 1 base; unmatched junction nucleotides: 7. CDR3 residues: CASSLSSGPSYNEQFF. As DNA, the CDR3 is TGTGCCAGCTCATTGTCTAGCGGGCCATCCTACAATGAGCAGTTCTTC. Using reference TRBV18 and TRBJ2-1 for the parts outside the CDR3, the full variable domain is NAGVMQNPRHLVRRRGQEARLRCSPMKGHSHVYWYRQLPEEGLKFMVYLQKENIIDESGMPKERFSAEFPKEGPSILRIQQVVRGDSAAYFCASSLSSGPSYNEQFFGPGTRLTVL.

The rearrangement uses TRBV9 and TRBJ2-5, with D perhaps matching TRBD2 (6 bases). This CDR3 is 13 amino acids long. V lost 0 bases, J lost 6 bases, and 9 bases lay in between. CDR1 is SGDLS and CDR2 is YYNGEE in the germline V gene. Written as DNA, the CDR3 is TGTGCCAGCAGCGTAGCGGGGGATCAGACCCAGTACTTC. Protein: CASSVAGDQTQYF.

V and J are TRBV15 and TRBJ2-3; 7 bases match TRBD2. With V trimmed by 1 base and J by 4 bases, 8 bases remained unmatched. Germline CDR1 reads LNHNV; CDR2 reads YYDKDF (reference sequence). The CDR3 extends over 16 amino acids. CDR3 DNA: TGTGCCACCAGCAGAGTGACTAGCTATACCCCAGATACGCAGTATTTT. It specifies CATSRVTSYTPDTQYF.

The J gene is TRBJ1-1, the V gene TRBV19, with a weak D call TRBD1 (5 bases). Trimming cost V 4 bases and J 1 base, with 13 bases left between them. CDR3 size: 15 residues. Germline-derived CDR1 and CDR2 are LNHDA and SQIVND (reference sequence). Here the CDR3 DNA reads TGTGCCAGTAGTACCCCGGGGCATAAGAACACTGAAGCTTTCTTT. Its translation: CASSTPGHKNTEAFF.

The CDR3, as DNA: TGCAGCGTAGCACTGGCGGGAGGAACGACCGGGGAGCTGTTTTTT. This encodes CSVALAGGTTGELFF. The chain carries TRBV29-1 and TRBJ2-2; 8 bases align to TRBD2. V trimming: 6 bases; J trimming: 5 bases; junction bases outside the gene matches: 11. CDR3 length: 15 residues. Germline V lookup: CDR1 SQVTM, CDR2 ANQGSEA.

The rearrangement links TRBV28 to TRBJ2-1; 7 bases align to TRBD2. The CDR3 spans 14 residues. CDR1 and CDR2 (germline): MDHEN, SYDVKM. V lost 7 bases and J lost 6; bases outside the gene matches: 9. CDR3 coding DNA: TGTGCCAGCAACAAACCGACTAGCAGCAATGAGCAGTTCTTC. This sequence encodes CASNKPTSSNEQFF.